One sample yielded the 5 T cell receptor beta chains listed below, sequenced in a study of T cells after yellow fever vaccination. MiXCR was run by TCRdb on the 5' RACE reads, yielding one entry per CDR3 protein. The table shows around 400,000 distinct CDR3 sequences, with 11% occurring only once. The specimen was PBMCs, collected on the day of the first yellow fever vaccination. Source of these receptors: a man aged 18 to 30 who received the YFV17D yellow fever vaccine.

In its sample, this clonotype was seen a few times. The chain carries TRBV6-2 or TRBV6-3 and TRBJ1-4; D is undetermined. The CDR3 loop spans 14 amino acids. V shed 7 bases and J shed 8 bases, with 17 bases lying between them. CDR1 is MNHEY and CDR2 is SVGEGT in the germline V gene. The CDR3 nucleotides are TGTGCCAGCACCTCAAGGGCGAGCCGAGAAAAACTGTTTTTT. Its protein is CASTSRASREKLFF.

J is TRBJ1-1 and V is TRBV12-3 or TRBV12-4; no clear D. V shed 1 base and J shed 4 bases, with 7 bases lying between them. CDR3 length: 13 residues. The CDR3 region is CASSLEASTEAFF. The CDR3 DNA is TGTGCCAGCAGTTTAGAAGCTAGCACTGAAGCTTTCTTT.

To note about this clonotype: This may stem from a read error, because a much larger clone lies one nucleotide away. The chain links TRBV15 to TRBJ2-2, with 11 bases matching TRBD1. The V segment lost 5 bases and the J segment 7 bases; nucleotides outside the gene matches: 6. This CDR3 is built from 15 residues. Germline lookup yields CDR1 LNHNV and CDR2 YYDKDF (reference sequence). CDR3 residues: CATSPWTGGFGELFF. For the CDR3, the DNA is TGTGCCACCAGCCCCTGGACAGGGGGCTTCGGGGAGCTGTTTTTT.

The V and J genes are TRBV6-2 or TRBV6-3 and TRBJ1-6; D perhaps matches TRBD1 (5 bases). The germline V gene has CDR1 MNHEY and CDR2 SVGEGT. This CDR3 is built from 15 residues. Trimming pared 6 bases from V and 7 bases from J, leaving 16 bases between. Here the CDR3 reads CASRKGWDRNSPLHF. Written as DNA, the CDR3 is TGTGCCAGCAGAAAGGGGTGGGACCGAAATTCACCCCTCCACTTT.

This clonotype has more than one count but fewer than ten. This chain joins TRBV6-1 and TRBJ2-6; weak D call: TRBD1 (5 bases). This CDR3 has 15 amino acids. V dropped 6 bases and J dropped 4 bases, with 13 bases sitting between them. Germline CDR1 is MNHNS and CDR2 is SASEGT. The CDR3 coding sequence is TGTGCCAGCAGACTCAGGGTGTCCGGGGCCAACGTCCTGACTTTC. Amino acid sequence: CASRLRVSGANVLTF.